A selection of T cell receptor beta chains follows, all from one sample in a study of shared clonotypes between healthy human individuals. Libraries were prepared by immunoSEQ multiplex PCR; TCRdb keeps only in-frame clonotypes and omits some of them. Here the sample spans over a million clones, approximately 80% being singletons. Material for sequencing was memory CD4+ T cells from PBMCs. The receptor source for this set is a man between 18 and 35 years old in good health. Some clones in this sample may be carry-over from other donors' samples. The CDR3 runs from the conserved cysteine through the conserved F or W. The D gene is left open where the match is weak. Expanded clones get a size class; other rows say once, few or many, or leave the size out.

>TRBJ2-7|.|.|TRBV7-2
TGTGCCAGCAGCGGACGCCTACAGGGCTCCGAGCAGTACTTC
CASSGRLQGSEQYF
>TRBJ1-5|few|.|TRBV19
TGTGCCAGTAGTGTTGAGACGAATACTGGTCAGCCCCAGCATTTT
CASSVETNTGQPQHF
>TRBJ2-5|.|.|TRBV7-2
TGTGCCAGCAGCTACCGGACCGTCGGTAGGGAGACCCAGTACTTC
CASSYRTVGRETQYF
>TRBJ1-3|.|TRBD1|TRBV6-1
TGTGCCTATAAGGGGGACAGGGCAGGAAACACCATATATTTT
CAYKGDRAGNTIYF
>TRBJ2-1|few|TRBD2|TRBV7-2
TGTGCCAGCAGCTTCGGCGGGAGAGACAATGAGCAGTTCTTC
CASSFGGRDNEQFF
>TRBJ2-7|.|TRBD1|TRBV11-1
TGTGCCAGCAGCTTAGCGCGAGGACAGGGGGACTCCTACGAGCAGTACTTC
CASSLARGQGDSYEQYF
>TRBJ1-1|.|.|TRBV21-1
TGTGCCAGCAGCGCCCGGGACAGGTTATGTGAAGCTTTCTTT
CASSARDRLCEAFF
>TRBJ2-1|.|TRBD1|TRBV5-8
TGTGCCAGCAGCTGGGACAGGGGGCGATCGGGGTTCTTC
CASSWDRGRSGFF
>TRBJ2-7|.|TRBD2|TRBV10-2
TGCGCCAGCAGTCAGGGACTAGCGACCTACTACGAGCAGTACTTC
CASSQGLATYYEQYF
>TRBJ2-7|few|.|TRBV7-2
TGTGCCAGCAGCGTGACCTACTACGAGCAGTACTTC
CASSVTYYEQYF
>TRBJ2-7|.|TRBD1|TRBV6-1
TGTGCCAGCAGCTCCCGGGACAGGGGGAATGAGCAGTACTTC
CASSSRDRGNEQYF
>TRBJ2-2|.|TRBD1|TRBV2
TGTGCCAGCAGTGGGGGACAGGGTGCGGGCGGGGAGCTGTTTTTT
CASSGGQGAGGELFF
>TRBJ2-7|few|.|TRBV19
TGTGCCAGTAGTATCTCACAGGGTTACGAGCAGTACTTC
CASSISQGYEQYF
>TRBJ2-7|.|.|TRBV6-1
TGTGCCAGCAGTTCCACTCGCACGGGGGGCCACGAGCAATACTTC
CASSSTRTGGHEQYF
>TRBJ1-5|once|.|TRBV7-8
TGTGCCAGCAGCCCCCTGGATGGGGCTCTCAATCAGCCCCAGCATTTT
CASSPLDGALNQPQHF
>TRBJ2-3|.|TRBD1|TRBV5-1
TGCGCCAGCAGCCTATACGGGACAGGCAGCACAGATACGCAGTATTTT
CASSLYGTGSTDTQYF
>TRBJ2-1|.|TRBD2|TRBV25-1
TGTGCCAGCAGTGGGTTGACTAGCGGGTACAATGAGCAGTTCTTC
CASSGLTSGYNEQFF
>TRBJ1-2|many|TRBD1|TRBV28
TGTGCCAGCAGTTTAAGCACGGGACAGCGCGGGGGCTACACCTTC
CASSLSTGQRGGYTF
>TRBJ2-2|.|TRBD2|TRBV6-1
TGTGCCAGCAGTGGACTAGCGGGAGACAACGGGGAGCTGTTTTTT
CASSGLAGDNGELFF
>TRBJ1-1|.|.|TRBV9
TGTGCCAGCAGCGTAGAAGGCGATACTATGAACACTGAAGCTTTCTTT
CASSVEGDTMNTEAFF
>TRBJ1-5|.|TRBD1|TRBV5-1
TGCGCCAGCAGCCCGGGACAGGGGGCTTCTAGCAATCAGCCCCAGCATTTT
CASSPGQGASSNQPQHF
>TRBJ1-5|many|.|TRBV6-1
TGTGCCAGCGATTACGGAGGAGGATTAGGTCAGCCCCAGCATTTT
CASDYGGGLGQPQHF